A selection of T cell receptor beta chains follows, all from one sample in a study of patients and donors after allogeneic stem cell transplantation. TCRdb reanalysed the RT-PCR reads using MiXCR and keeps one entry per CDR3 protein. The table records roughly 200,000 distinct CDR3 sequences, less than 50% of them present only once. Sequencing was carried out using blood, either unsorted or a sorted T cell fraction (not recorded which). Receptors were obtained from a human donor who was either an allogeneic HSCT recipient or a stem cell or donor lymphocyte infusion donor (not recorded which). It is not recorded whose cells these are; they may come from a transplant donor. Each CDR3 is given with its conserved first and last residue. The D gene is left open where the match is weak. Expanded clones are given a class, and other clones once, few, many or no size at all.

D gene,CDR3 length,J gene,V gene,clone size,CDR3 DNA,CDR3 protein
NA,14,TRBJ1-2,TRBV9,NA,TGTGCCAGCAGCCCCCGGACACCCTCCTATGGCTACACCTTC,CASSPRTPSYGYTF
NA,14,TRBJ2-5,TRBV4-3,NA,TGCGCCAGCAGCCAAGTACTTGGGCGGACATACCAGTACTTC,CASSQVLGRTYQYF
TRBD1,16,TRBJ1-6,TRBV7-2,NA,TGTGCCAGCAGCCCTATGGGACAGATCTATAATTCACCCCTCCACTTT,CASSPMGQIYNSPLHF
NA,17,TRBJ1-1,TRBV4-1,NA,TGCGCCAGCAGCCAGACCGTCAGGGGCACCATGAACACTGAAGCTTTCTTT,CASSQTVRGTMNTEAFF
NA,14,TRBJ2-7,TRBV29-1,once,TGCAGCGTTGAAGTACTTCCCCTGACAGGAGAGCAGTACTTC,CSVEVLPLTGEQYF
NA,13,TRBJ1-6,TRBV27,NA,TGTGCCAGCAGTATCTCGTATAATTCACCCCTCCACTTT,CASSISYNSPLHF
NA,15,TRBJ1-5,TRBV12-3/TRBV12-4,few,TGTGCCAGCAGTTTGGGGGGGTCCGCTAATCAGCCCCAGCATTTT,CASSLGGSANQPQHF
NA,16,TRBJ1-2,TRBV30,NA,TGTGCCTGGAGTGACCCCAGGCAGTTCACTTCCTATGGCTACACCTTC,CAWSDPRQFTSYGYTF
TRBD1,13,TRBJ1-4,TRBV28,NA,TGTGCCAGCAGTTCGACAGGGTTGGAAAAACTGTTTTTT,CASSSTGLEKLFF
TRBD1,15,TRBJ2-7,TRBV4-3,NA,TGCGCCAGCAGCCAGGAAGGGACAGGGTTCTACGAGCAGTACTTC,CASSQEGTGFYEQYF
TRBD1,15,TRBJ1-5,TRBV11-2,NA,TGTGCCAGCAGCTTAGGGACAGGACCATATCAGCCCCAGCATTTT,CASSLGTGPYQPQHF
NA,16,TRBJ1-1,TRBV20-1,NA,TGCAGTGCTGGGGCCCCTCGGGGTCCCCCAAACACTGAAGCTTTCTTT,CSAGAPRGPPNTEAFF
TRBD1,16,TRBJ2-1,TRBV7-3,few,TGTGCCAGCAGCTCTACAGGGGGATCCCCCTACAATGAGCAGTTCTTC,CASSSTGGSPYNEQFF
NA,17,TRBJ2-3,TRBV15,NA,TGTGCCACCAGCAGAGAGGGCGGCAGGACCTTCACAGATACGCAGTATTTT,CATSREGGRTFTDTQYF
TRBD1,17,TRBJ1-2,TRBV6-5,NA,TGTGCCAGCAGCCGTAGAAAGTCCTCGACAGGGGACTATGGCTACACCTTC,CASSRRKSSTGDYGYTF
TRBD1,19,TRBJ1-1,TRBV13,NA,TGTGCCAGCAGCTCGCCGTTTTTCAGGGGGCGTCTTCCCCAACTGGAAGCTTTCTTT,CASSSPFFRGRLPQLEAFF
TRBD1,14,TRBJ2-3,TRBV6-6,NA,TGTGCCAGCAAGGCCGGGACAGGGAAGGATACGCAGTATTTT,CASKAGTGKDTQYF
TRBD1,15,TRBJ2-1,TRBV7-6,NA,TGTGCCAGCAGCAAAAGCCGACAGGGGGGTGATGAGCAGTTCTTC,CASSKSRQGGDEQFF
NA,14,TRBJ1-2,TRBV5-1,NA,TGCGCCAGCAGCTTGTCGGGGCAGACCTATGGCTACACCTTC,CASSLSGQTYGYTF
NA,14,TRBJ2-5,TRBV4-3,NA,TGCGCCAGCAGCCAAGATGGAGGGGTAGAGACCCAGTACTTC,CASSQDGGVETQYF
NA,13,TRBJ2-4,TRBV5-1,NA,TGCGCCAGCAGCTTGAAGGACGGAGGCATTCAGTACTTC,CASSLKDGGIQYF
NA,15,TRBJ1-1,TRBV12-3/TRBV12-4,NA,TGTGCCAGCACCTGGGGTGGACTGATGAACACTGAAGCTTTCTTT,CASTWGGLMNTEAFF
TRBD1,14,TRBJ1-2,TRBV4-1,NA,TGCGCCAGCAGCCTACGACAGGGGGCCGATGGCTACACCTTC,CASSLRQGADGYTF
TRBD2,13,TRBJ2-1,TRBV2,NA,TGTGCCAGCAGGATAGCGGGGGGCAATGAGCAGTTCTTC,CASRIAGGNEQFF
TRBD1,15,TRBJ1-2,TRBV3-1,few,TGTGCCAGCAGCTCCTGGACAGGGTCTAACTATGGCTACACCTTC,CASSSWTGSNYGYTF
TRBD1,14,TRBJ1-2,TRBV19,NA,TGTGCCAGTAGTCCGTCGGACAGGGCCTATGGCTACACCTTC,CASSPSDRAYGYTF
TRBD1,14,TRBJ1-1,TRBV6-5,NA,TGTGCCAGCGGGAGGGGACAGCAGAACACTGAAGCTTTCTTT,CASGRGQQNTEAFF
NA,16,TRBJ2-6,TRBV20-1,NA,TGCAGTGCAAAAAGGACTCAACTATCTGGGGCCAACGTCCTGACTTTC,CSAKRTQLSGANVLTF
NA,13,TRBJ2-3,TRBV6-2/TRBV6-3,NA,TGTGCCAGCCACAGGGTTATAACAGATACGCAGTATTTT,CASHRVITDTQYF
NA,15,TRBJ2-3,TRBV15,NA,TGTGCCACCAGCGGAACACCTCAGGGGATGGATACGCAGTATTTT,CATSGTPQGMDTQYF
NA,12,TRBJ1-5,TRBV12-3/TRBV12-4,NA,TGTGCCAGCAGTTCCCCACCGGGACTCCAGCATTTT,CASSSPPGLQHF
TRBD1,13,TRBJ2-7,TRBV29-1,NA,TGCAGCGTTGAAAGGGACAGGGGCAACGAGCAGTACTTC,CSVERDRGNEQYF
NA,15,TRBJ2-3,TRBV20-1,NA,TGCAGTGCCAGTCCTCTGGACTGGTCCACAGATACGCAGTATTTT,CSASPLDWSTDTQYF
TRBD1,13,TRBJ2-7,TRBV11-2,NA,TGTGCCAGCAGCCAAGGGACAGGGAGGGAGCAGTACTTC,CASSQGTGREQYF
TRBD1,14,TRBJ2-7,TRBV20-1,NA,TGCAGTGTTCATACAGGGGGCGGTTGGTACGAGCAGTACTTC,CSVHTGGGWYEQYF